A single TCR beta chain is shown here with its context. This sample is drawn from a study of blood T cell repertoires in COVID-19. Study-wide background: Acute-phase and convalescent COVID-19 samples originated in the United States, Italy and Spain.

In the authors' methods: Researchers report that nucleated cell counts were estimated from reference gene primer amplification. Sequenced by immunoSEQ multiplex PCR; TCRdb stores in-frame clones only, minus some. The V and J calls and the clone size are those of that table, but D and trimming were determined from the DNA. The table shows 68,000 or so clones, with approximately 86% occurring only once. Germline-derived CDR1 and CDR2 are SGHNT and YYREEE (reference sequence). The CDR3 contains 15 residues. Trimming shortened V by 0 bases and J by 1 base, and 9 bases separated the two germline ends. The chain carries TRBV5-4 and TRBJ2-3; D may be TRBD2 (6 bases). The specimen was peripheral blood. The source of this sequence is a man between 45 and 60 years old with acute or convalescent COVID-19. CDR3 nucleotides: TGTGCCAGCAGCTTGGGGCGGGGAGGCACAGATACGCAGTATTTT. Translation gives CASSLGRGGTDTQYF. Complete variable domain (other parts from reference TRBV5-4 and TRBJ2-3): ETGVTQSPTHLIKTRGQQVTLRCSSQSGHNTVSWYQQALGQGPQFIFQYYREEENGRGNFPPRFSGLQFPNYSSELNVNALELDDSALYLCASSLGRGGTDTQYFGPGTRLTVL.